This T cell receptor beta chain was identified during a study of T and B cells in COVID-19 patients. On the study more broadly: Blood was sampled from COVID-19 patients who were either actively infected or recovered. Study findings and constraints: Active COVID-19 showed highly clonal TRB repertoires; recovery showed diversity and richness above healthy donors. Symptomatic-phase blood samples from mildly ill patients and early samples from severe cases were scarce. In COVID-19 patients, T cell receptor beta variable and joining gene use was reportedly strongly skewed.

Comment on this clonotype: Antigen unknown.

Trimming removed 10 bases from V and 5 bases from J, with 10 bases in between. CDR3 length equals 11 residues. Germline V CDR1 and CDR2: PRHDT, FYEKMQ (reference sequence). TRB rearrangements were amplified by multiplex PCR with BIOMED2 TRB-A/B primers. TCRdb reprocessed the multiplex PCR reads with MiXCR, giving one entry per CDR3 protein. Of about 11,000 distinct CDR3 sequences listed, 33% are singletons. Each TRB amplification used roughly 230-550 ng of genomic DNA from blood. The sequence was obtained from a human donor with active COVID-19. J is TRBJ2-3 and V is TRBV13; D gene ambiguous. The sample was blood. CDR3: CATSVGDTQYF. The DNA for the CDR3 is TGTGCCACCTCCGTTGGAGATACGCAGTATTTT. Full variable domain (outside the CDR3, taken from reference TRBV13 and TRBJ2-3): AAGVIQSPRHLIKEKRETATLKCYPIPRHDTVYWYQQGPGQDPQFLISFYEKMQSDKGSIPDRFSAQQFSDYHSELNMSSLELGDSALYFCATSVGDTQYFGPGTRLTVL.